The clone carrying this T cell receptor beta chain was recorded a few times. Its antigen is as yet unknown. One entry per CDR3 protein, called by TCRdb with MiXCR from the RT-PCR reads. Of 550,000 to 800,000 distinct CDR3 sequences in the sample, around 14% are singletons; the top ten hold under 14%. This entry is derived from a study of response to subunit inactivated influenza vaccine. Whole-study findings and limits: Authors suggested seasonal influenza vaccinations each recruit few new T cells.

This CDR3 comprises 13 residues. V shed 1 base and J shed 6 bases, with 7 bases lying between them. Germline-derived CDR1 and CDR2 are LNHNV and YYDKDF (reference sequence). This rearrangement joins TRBV15 to TRBJ1-5; D gene uncertain. The specimen was PBMCs from blood, collected about 11 days after vaccination. The clonotype originates from a man in his fifties who received an inactivated influenza vaccine. CDR3 in amino acids: CATSRVQGQPQHF. CDR3 nucleotide sequence: TGTGCCACCAGCAGAGTTCAAGGTCAGCCCCAGCATTTT.